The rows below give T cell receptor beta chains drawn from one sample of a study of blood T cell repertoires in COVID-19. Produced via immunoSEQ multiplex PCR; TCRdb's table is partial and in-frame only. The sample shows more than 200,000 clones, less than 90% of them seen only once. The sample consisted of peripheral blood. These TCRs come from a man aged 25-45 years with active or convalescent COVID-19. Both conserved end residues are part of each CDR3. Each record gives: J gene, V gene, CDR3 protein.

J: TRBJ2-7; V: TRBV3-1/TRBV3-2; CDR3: CASSAPGTSYEQYF
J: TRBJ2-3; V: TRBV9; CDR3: CASSVGRTGNTQYF
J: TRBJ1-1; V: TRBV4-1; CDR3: CASSQVYGTVPVGAFF
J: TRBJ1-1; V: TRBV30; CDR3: CAWGTILTEAFF
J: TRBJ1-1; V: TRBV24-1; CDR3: CATDVCGVPSLNTEAFF
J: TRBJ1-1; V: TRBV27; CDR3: CASSRGTGSTEAFF
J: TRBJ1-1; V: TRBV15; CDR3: CATSSITVRNTEAFF
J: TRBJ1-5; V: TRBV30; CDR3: CAWRGSGRNQPQHF
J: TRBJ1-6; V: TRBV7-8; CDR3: CASSWGGQGSPLHF
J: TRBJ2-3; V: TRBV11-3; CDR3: CASSQIAGVTQYF
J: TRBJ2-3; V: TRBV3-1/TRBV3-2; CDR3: CASSPTGSRTDTQYF
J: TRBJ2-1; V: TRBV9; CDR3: CASSVGVGLARLPAYNEQFF
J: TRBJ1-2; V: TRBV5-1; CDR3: CASSSLGQGAVYTF
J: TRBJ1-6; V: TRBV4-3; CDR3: CASSPQRADNSPLHF
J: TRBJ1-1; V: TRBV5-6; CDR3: CASRAVSTEAFF